This T cell receptor (beta chain) was recorded in a study of cytotoxic CD8 clonotypes in ibrutinib-treated CLL. Deletions cut 1 base from V and 5 bases from J, with 5 bases between. CDR1 GTSNPN and CDR2 SVGIG come from the germline V gene (reference sequence). The CDR3 spans 11 residues. Sequencing used immunoSEQ multiplex PCR; TCRdb keeps in-frame clones, though not all of them. The sample comprises almost 85,000 clones, 86% of which are singletons, and under 7% rests with the top ten. The sequence was collected from a human donor with chronic lymphocytic leukemia. This material consisted of PBMCs, taken before ibrutinib treatment. V gene TRBV30 combines with J gene TRBJ1-2; perhaps TRBD1 as D (5 bases). This CDR3 is CAWSEGYGYTF. CDR3 nucleotides: TGTGCCTGGAGTGAGGGGTATGGCTACACCTTC.